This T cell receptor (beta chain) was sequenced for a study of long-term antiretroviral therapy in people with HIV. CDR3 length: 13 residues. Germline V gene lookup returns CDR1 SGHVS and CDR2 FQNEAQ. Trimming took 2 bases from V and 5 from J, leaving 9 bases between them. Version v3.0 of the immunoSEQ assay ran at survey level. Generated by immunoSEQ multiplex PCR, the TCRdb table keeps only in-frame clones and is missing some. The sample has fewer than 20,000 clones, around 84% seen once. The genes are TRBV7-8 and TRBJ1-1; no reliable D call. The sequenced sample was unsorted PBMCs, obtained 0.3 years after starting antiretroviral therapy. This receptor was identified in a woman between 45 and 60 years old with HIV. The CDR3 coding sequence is TGTGCCAGCAGCTTACTTGATGGGACTGAAGCTTTCTTT. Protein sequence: CASSLLDGTEAFF.